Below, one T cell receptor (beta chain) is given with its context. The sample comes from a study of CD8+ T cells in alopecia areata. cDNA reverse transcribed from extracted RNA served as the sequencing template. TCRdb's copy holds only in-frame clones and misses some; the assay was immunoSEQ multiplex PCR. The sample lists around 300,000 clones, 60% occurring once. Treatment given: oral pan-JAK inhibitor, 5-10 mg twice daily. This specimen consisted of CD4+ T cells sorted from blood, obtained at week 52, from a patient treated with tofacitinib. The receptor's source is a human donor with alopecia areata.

CDR3 region: CASSYGGAQYF. As DNA, the CDR3 is TGTGCCAGCAGTTACGGGGGGGCCCAGTACTTC. The V gene is TRBV6-5, the J gene TRBJ2-5; 7 bases map to TRBD2. The length of the CDR3 is 11 residues. CDR1 is MNHEY and CDR2 is SVGAGI in the germline V gene. V shed 2 bases, J shed 9 bases, and the junction held 0 bases outside the gene matches.